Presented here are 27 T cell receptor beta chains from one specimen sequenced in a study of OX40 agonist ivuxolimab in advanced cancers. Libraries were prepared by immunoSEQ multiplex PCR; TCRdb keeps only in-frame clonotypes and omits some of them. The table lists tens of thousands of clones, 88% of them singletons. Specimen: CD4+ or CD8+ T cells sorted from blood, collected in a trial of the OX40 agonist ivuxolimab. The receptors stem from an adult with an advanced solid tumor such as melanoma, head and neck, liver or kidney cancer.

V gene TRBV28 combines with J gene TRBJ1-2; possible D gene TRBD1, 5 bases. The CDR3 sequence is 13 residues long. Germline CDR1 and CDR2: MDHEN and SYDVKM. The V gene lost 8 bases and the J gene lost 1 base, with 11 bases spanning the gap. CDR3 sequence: CASLQAFNYGYTF. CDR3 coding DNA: TGTGCCAGCTTACAGGCGTTTAACTATGGCTACACCTTC.

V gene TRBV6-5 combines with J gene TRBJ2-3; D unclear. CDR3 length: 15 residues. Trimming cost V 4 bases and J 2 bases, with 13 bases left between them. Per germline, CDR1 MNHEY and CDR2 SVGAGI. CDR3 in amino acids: CASSWAGTNTDTQYF. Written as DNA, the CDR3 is TGTGCCAGCAGTTGGGCTGGAACAAACACAGATACGCAGTATTTT.

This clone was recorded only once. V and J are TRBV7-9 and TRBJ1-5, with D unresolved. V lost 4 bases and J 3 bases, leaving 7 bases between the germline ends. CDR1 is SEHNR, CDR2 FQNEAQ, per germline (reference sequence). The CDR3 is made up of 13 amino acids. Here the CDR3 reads CASSSGLNQPQHF. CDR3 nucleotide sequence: TGTGCCAGCAGCTCCGGACTCAATCAGCCCCAGCATTTT.

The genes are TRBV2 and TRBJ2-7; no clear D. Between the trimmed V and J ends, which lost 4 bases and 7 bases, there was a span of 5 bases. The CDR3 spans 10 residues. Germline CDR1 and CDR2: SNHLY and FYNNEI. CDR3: CASSVREQYF. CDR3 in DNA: TGTGCCAGCAGTGTTAGAGAGCAGTACTTC.

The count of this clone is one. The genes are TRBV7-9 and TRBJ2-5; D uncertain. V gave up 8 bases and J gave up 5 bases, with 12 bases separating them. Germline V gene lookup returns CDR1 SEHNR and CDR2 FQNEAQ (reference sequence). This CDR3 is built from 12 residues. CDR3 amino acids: CASGRTEETQYF. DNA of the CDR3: TGTGCCAGCGGGCGAACGGAGGAGACCCAGTACTTC.

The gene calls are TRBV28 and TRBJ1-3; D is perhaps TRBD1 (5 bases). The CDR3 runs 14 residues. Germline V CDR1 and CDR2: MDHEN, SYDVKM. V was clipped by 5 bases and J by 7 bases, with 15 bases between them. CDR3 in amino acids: CASSRGTVGNTIYF. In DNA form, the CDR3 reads TGTGCCAGCAGTCGTGGGACGGTCGGGAACACCATATATTTT. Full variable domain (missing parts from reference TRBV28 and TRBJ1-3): DVKVTQSSRYLVKRTGEKVFLECVQDMDHENMFWYRQDPGLGLRLIYFSYDVKMKEKGDIPEGYSVSREKKERFSLILESASTNQTSMYLCASSRGTVGNTIYFGEGSWLTVV.

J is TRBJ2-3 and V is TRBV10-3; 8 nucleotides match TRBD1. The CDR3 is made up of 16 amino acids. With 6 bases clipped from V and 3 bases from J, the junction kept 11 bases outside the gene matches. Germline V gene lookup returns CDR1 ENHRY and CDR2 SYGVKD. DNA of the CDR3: TGTGCCATCAGCCAGTTCGGGACAGGCGAGACAGATACGCAGTATTTT. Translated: CAISQFGTGETDTQYF.

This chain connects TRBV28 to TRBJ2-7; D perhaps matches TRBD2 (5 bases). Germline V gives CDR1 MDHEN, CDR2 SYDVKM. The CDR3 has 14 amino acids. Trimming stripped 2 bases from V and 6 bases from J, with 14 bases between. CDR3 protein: CASSLASGVREQYF. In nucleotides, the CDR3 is TGTGCCAGCAGTTTAGCCAGCGGAGTACGCGAGCAGTACTTC.

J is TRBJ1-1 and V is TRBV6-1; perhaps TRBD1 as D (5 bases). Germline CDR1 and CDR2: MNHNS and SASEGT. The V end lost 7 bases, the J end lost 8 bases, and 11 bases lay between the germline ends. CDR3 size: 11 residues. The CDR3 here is CASTSGAEAFF. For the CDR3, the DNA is TGTGCCAGCACCTCCGGGGCCGAAGCTTTCTTT.

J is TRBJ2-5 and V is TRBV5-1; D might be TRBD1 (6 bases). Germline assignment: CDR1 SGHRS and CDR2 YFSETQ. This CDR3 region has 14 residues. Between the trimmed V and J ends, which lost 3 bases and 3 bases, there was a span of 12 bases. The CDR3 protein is CASSWGAGEETQYF. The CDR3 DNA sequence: TGCGCCAGCAGCTGGGGTGCAGGGGAAGAGACCCAGTACTTC.

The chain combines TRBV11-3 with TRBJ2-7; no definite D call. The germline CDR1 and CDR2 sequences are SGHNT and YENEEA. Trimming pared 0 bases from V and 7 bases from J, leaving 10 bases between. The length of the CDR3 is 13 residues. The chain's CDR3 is CASSLDPLGEQYF. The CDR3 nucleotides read TGTGCCAGCAGCTTAGACCCACTGGGGGAGCAGTACTTC.

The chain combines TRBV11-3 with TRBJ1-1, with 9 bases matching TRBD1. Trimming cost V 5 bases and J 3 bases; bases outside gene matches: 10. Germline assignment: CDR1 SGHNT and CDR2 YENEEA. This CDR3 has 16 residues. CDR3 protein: CASSLGTGSGDTEAFF. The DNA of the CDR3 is TGTGCCAGCAGCCTAGGGACAGGGTCTGGAGACACTGAAGCTTTCTTT. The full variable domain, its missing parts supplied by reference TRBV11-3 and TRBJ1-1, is EAGVVQSPRYKIIEKKQPVAFWCNPISGHNTLYWYLQNLGQGPELLIRYENEEAVDDSQLPKDRFSAERLKGVDSTLKIQPAELGDSAVYLCASSLGTGSGDTEAFFGQGTRLTVV.

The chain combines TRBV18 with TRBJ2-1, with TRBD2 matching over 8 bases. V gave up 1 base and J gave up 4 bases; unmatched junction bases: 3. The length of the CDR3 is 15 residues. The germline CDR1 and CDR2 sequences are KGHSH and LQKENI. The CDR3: CASSPLAGPYNEQFF. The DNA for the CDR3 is TGTGCCAGCTCACCACTAGCGGGACCTTACAATGAGCAGTTCTTC.

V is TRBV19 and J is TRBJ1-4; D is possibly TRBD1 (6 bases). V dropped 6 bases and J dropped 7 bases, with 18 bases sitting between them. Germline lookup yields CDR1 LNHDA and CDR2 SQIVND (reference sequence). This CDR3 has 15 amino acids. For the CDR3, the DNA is TGTGCCAGTAGCCAGTTGGATTTAGGGGGTGAAAAACTGTTTTTT. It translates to CASSQLDLGGEKLFF.

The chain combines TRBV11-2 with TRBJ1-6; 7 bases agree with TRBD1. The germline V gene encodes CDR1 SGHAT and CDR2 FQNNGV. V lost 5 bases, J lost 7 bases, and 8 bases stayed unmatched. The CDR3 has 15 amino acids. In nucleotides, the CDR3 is TGTGCCAGCAGCGATTGGGACAGTCTGAATTCACCCCTCCACTTT. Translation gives CASSDWDSLNSPLHF. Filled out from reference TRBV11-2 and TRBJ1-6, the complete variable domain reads EAGVAQSPRYKIIEKRQSVAFWCNPISGHATLYWYQQILGQGPKLLIQFQNNGVVDDSQLPKDRFSAERLKGVDSTLKIQPAKLEDSAVYLCASSDWDSLNSPLHFGNGTRLTVT.

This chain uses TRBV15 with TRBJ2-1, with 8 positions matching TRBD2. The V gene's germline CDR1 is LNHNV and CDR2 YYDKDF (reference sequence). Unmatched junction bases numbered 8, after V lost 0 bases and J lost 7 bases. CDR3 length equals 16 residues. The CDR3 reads CATSRDRGGLTNEQFF. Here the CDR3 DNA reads TGTGCCACCAGCAGAGATCGGGGGGGGCTGACTAATGAGCAGTTCTTC. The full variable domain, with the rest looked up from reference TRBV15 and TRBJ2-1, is DAMVIQNPRYQVTQFGKPVTLSCSQTLNHNVMYWYQQKSSQAPKLLFHYYDKDFNNEADTPDNFQSRRPNTSFCFLDIRSPGLGDTAMYLCATSRDRGGLTNEQFFGPGTRLTVL.

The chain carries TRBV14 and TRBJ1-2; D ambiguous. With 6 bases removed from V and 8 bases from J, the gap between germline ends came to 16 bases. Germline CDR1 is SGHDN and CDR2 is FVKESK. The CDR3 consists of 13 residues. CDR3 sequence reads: CASSPTRWGGYTF. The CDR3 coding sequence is TGTGCCAGCAGTCCGACGAGATGGGGAGGCTACACCTTC.

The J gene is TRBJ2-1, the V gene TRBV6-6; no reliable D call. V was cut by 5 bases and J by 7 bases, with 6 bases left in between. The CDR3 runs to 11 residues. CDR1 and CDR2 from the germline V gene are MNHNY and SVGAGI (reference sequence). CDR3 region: CASSLSNEQFF. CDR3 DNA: TGTGCCAGCAGTCTTTCGAATGAGCAGTTCTTC.

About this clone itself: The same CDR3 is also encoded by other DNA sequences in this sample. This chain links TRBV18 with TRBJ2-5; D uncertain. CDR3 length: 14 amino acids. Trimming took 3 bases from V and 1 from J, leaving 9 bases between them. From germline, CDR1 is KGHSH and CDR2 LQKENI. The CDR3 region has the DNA TGTGCCAGCTCACCTCGAGGAGCCCAAGAGACCCAGTACTTC. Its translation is CASSPRGAQETQYF.

CDR3 in amino acids: CASSPMLGQQAEQFF. The CDR3 DNA sequence: TGCGCCAGCAGCCCTATGTTAGGGCAACAGGCTGAGCAGTTCTTC. The chain uses TRBV4-3 and TRBJ2-1; TRBD1 might be the D (5 bases). Germline values: CDR1 LGHNA, CDR2 YSLEER. The CDR3 contains 15 residues. Trimming pared 4 bases from V and 9 bases from J, leaving 19 bases between.

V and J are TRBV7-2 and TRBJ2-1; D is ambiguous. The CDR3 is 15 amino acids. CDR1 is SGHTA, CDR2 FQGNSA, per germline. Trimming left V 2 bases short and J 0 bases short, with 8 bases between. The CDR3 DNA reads TGTGCCAGCAGCTTACTCTCCCCCTCCTACAATGAGCAGTTCTTC. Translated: CASSLLSPSYNEQFF.

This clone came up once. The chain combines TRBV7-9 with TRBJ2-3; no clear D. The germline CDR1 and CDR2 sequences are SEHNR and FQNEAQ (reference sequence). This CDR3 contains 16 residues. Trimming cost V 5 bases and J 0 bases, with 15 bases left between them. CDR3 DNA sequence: TGTGCCAGCAGCGGCAGCCGGGCCCAGAGCACAGATACGCAGTATTTT. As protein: CASSGSRAQSTDTQYF.

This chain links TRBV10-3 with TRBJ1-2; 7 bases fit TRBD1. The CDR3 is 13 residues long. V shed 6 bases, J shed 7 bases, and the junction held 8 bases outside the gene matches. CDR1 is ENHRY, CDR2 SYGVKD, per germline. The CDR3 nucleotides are TGTGCCATCAGAAACGACAGGGAGGGTGGCTACACCTTC. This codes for CAIRNDREGGYTF.

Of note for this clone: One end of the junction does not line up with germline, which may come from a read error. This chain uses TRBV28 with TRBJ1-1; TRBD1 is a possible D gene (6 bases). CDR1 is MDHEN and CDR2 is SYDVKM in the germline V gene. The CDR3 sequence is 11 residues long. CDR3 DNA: TGTGCCAGCAGCCAGGACAGCTTATATCTCTTT. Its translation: CASSQDSLYLF.

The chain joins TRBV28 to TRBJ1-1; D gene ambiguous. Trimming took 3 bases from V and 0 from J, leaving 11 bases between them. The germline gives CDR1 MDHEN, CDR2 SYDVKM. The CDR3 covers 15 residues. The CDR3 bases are TGTGCCAGCAGTTTTTCTCAGGTACTGAACACTGAAGCTTTCTTT. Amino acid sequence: CASSFSQVLNTEAFF.

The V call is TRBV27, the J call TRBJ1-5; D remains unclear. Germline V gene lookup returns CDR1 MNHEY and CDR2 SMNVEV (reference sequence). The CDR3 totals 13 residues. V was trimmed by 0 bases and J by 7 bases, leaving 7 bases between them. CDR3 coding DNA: TGTGCCAGCAGTTTATCGATGGGGCAGCCCCAGCATTTT. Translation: CASSLSMGQPQHF.

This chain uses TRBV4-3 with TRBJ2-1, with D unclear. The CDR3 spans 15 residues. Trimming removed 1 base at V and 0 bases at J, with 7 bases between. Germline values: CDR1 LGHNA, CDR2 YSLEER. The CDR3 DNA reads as TGCGCCAGCAGCCAAGTGGTATTCTCCTACAATGAGCAGTTCTTC. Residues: CASSQVVFSYNEQFF.